The 31 T cell receptor beta chains presented below share a single source sample, sequenced in a study of somatic mutations in cytotoxic T cells in rheumatoid arthritis. Here immunoSEQ multiplex PCR was the method, and the copy in TCRdb shows in-frame clones only, minus some. In the table there are 9,400 or so clones, 70% to 85% of which are singletons. Sequenced sample: CD8+ T cells sorted from blood. The receptors shown here come from a woman aged 45-65 years in good health.

This sequence joins TRBV28 and TRBJ2-1; 8 bases match TRBD2. The CDR3 runs to 13 residues. Germline V gene lookup returns CDR1 MDHEN and CDR2 SYDVKM. V was pared by 7 bases and J by 4 bases, with 3 bases of the junction left unmatched. CDR3 sequence reads: CASTERGYNEQFF. CDR3 nucleotides: TGTGCCAGCACGGAGCGGGGGTACAATGAGCAGTTCTTC.

The rearrangement uses TRBV7-8 and TRBJ2-7, with 7 bases that match TRBD1. The V gene end was trimmed by 0 bases and the J gene end by 1 base; junction bases not matched to a gene: 9. Per the germline V gene, CDR1 is SGHVS and CDR2 is FQNEAQ. CDR3 length: 17 residues. CDR3 in amino acids: CASSLAENWDSSYEQYF. The CDR3 DNA sequence: TGTGCCAGCAGCTTAGCGGAGAACTGGGACAGTTCCTACGAGCAGTACTTC.

Notes on this clone: This sample also contains other DNA sequences that code for the same CDR3. This chain links TRBV7-9 with TRBJ2-2, with TRBD1 matching 9 bases. V lost 4 bases and J lost 4; bases outside the gene matches: 1. The V gene's germline CDR1 is SEHNR and CDR2 FQNEAQ (reference sequence). The CDR3 extends over 14 amino acids. The CDR3 loop is CASSWDRATGELFF. The CDR3 DNA sequence: TGTGCCAGCAGCTGGGACAGGGCCACCGGGGAGCTGTTTTTT.

The chain recombines TRBV29-1 with TRBJ2-7; D is unclear. The CDR3 extends over 13 amino acids. Germline CDR1 SQVTM, CDR2 ANQGSEA. V lost 1 base and J 0 bases, leaving 7 bases between the germline ends. The DNA of the CDR3 is TGCAGCGTTGAAGTCACTGACTCCTACGAGCAGTACTTC. This encodes CSVEVTDSYEQYF.

This clone was counted a single time. The V call is TRBV7-8, the J call TRBJ2-7; TRBD1 is a possible D gene (6 bases). V dropped 5 bases and J dropped 2 bases, with 19 bases sitting between them. The germline V gene has CDR1 SGHVS and CDR2 FQNEAQ. The CDR3 totals 16 residues. CDR3 in amino acids: CASSPKMAGATYEQYF. CDR3 nucleotides: TGTGCCAGCAGCCCAAAGATGGCAGGGGCGACCTACGAGCAGTACTTC.

The gene calls are TRBV6-5 and TRBJ2-1; D is perhaps TRBD1 (6 bases). This CDR3 spans 11 amino acids. The V and J ends lost 5 bases and 9 bases respectively, with 8 bases between them. Per germline, CDR1 MNHEY and CDR2 SVGAGI. CDR3 amino acids: CASSPGAEQFF. The CDR3 DNA sequence: TGTGCCAGCAGTCCAGGGGCTGAGCAGTTCTTC.

The chain employs TRBV9 and TRBJ1-1, with 10 bases that match TRBD1. The CDR3 covers 15 residues. The V segment lost 3 bases and the J segment 6 bases; nucleotides outside the gene matches: 8. Germline CDR1 and CDR2: SGDLS and YYNGEE. Here the CDR3 reads CASSALKDRGAEAFF. CDR3 nucleotides: TGTGCCAGCAGCGCCCTGAAGGACAGGGGGGCTGAAGCTTTCTTT. The full variable domain, rest sourced from reference TRBV9 and TRBJ1-1, is DSGVTQTPKHLITATGQRVTLRCSPRSGDLSVYWYQQSLDQGLQFLIQYYNGEERAKGNILERFSAQQFPDLHSELNLSSLELGDSALYFCASSALKDRGAEAFFGQGTRLTVV.

This clone has a handful of counts. The rearrangement links TRBV4-3 to TRBJ1-6, with TRBD1 identical over 8 bases. Germline V gene sequence: CDR1 LGHNA, CDR2 YSLEER. The CDR3 contains 15 residues. With 1 base clipped from V and 6 bases from J, the junction kept 2 bases outside the gene matches. CDR3 residues: CASSQGTGSNSPLHF. Here the CDR3 DNA reads TGCGCCAGCAGCCAAGGGACAGGGTCTAATTCACCCCTCCACTTT.

Here the CDR3 DNA reads TGTGCCAGCAGCCCAGGGCTCGGCTATGGCTACACCTTC. It specifies CASSPGLGYGYTF. V is TRBV7-2 and J is TRBJ1-2; D is possibly TRBD1 (5 bases). There are 13 residues in the CDR3. Trimming took 5 bases from V and 4 from J, leaving 11 bases between them. The germline V gene encodes CDR1 SGHTA and CDR2 FQGNSA.

The chain has TRBV29-1 and TRBJ2-7; TRBD1 agrees at 8 bases. The junction had 14 bases not matched to a gene; V was cut back by 4 bases and J by 3 bases. Germline CDR1 is SQVTM and CDR2 is ANQGSEA. The CDR3 loop spans 16 amino acids. CDR3 sequence (DNA): TGCAGCGTTGTCACCTCCGACAGGGGAAGTTTCTACGAGCAGTACTTC. This gives the protein CSVVTSDRGSFYEQYF.

The rearrangement uses TRBV19 and TRBJ1-2, with a weak D call TRBD1 (6 bases). The germline V gene encodes CDR1 LNHDA and CDR2 SQIVND (reference sequence). The CDR3 is 16 residues long. The V end lost 4 bases, the J end lost 2 bases, and 17 bases lay between the germline ends. CDR3 loop: CASSTDEGGSNYGYTF. CDR3 in DNA: TGTGCCAGTAGTACAGACGAGGGGGGGTCAAACTATGGCTACACCTTC.

V gene TRBV28 combines with J gene TRBJ2-5, with 12 bases identical to TRBD2. The length of the CDR3 is 17 residues. The junction had 10 bases not matched to a gene; V was cut back by 4 bases and J by 4 bases. CDR1 and CDR2 (germline): MDHEN, SYDVKM. The DNA of the CDR3 is TGTGCCAGCAGTTCCCTCCCTAGCGGGGGGGCCGCAGAGACCCAGTACTTC. Amino acid sequence: CASSSLPSGGAAETQYF.

The chain is built from TRBV7-6 and TRBJ1-2; 7 nucleotides match TRBD1. V was pared by 1 base and J by 6 bases, with 2 bases of the junction left unmatched. The CDR3 consists of 13 residues. Germline lookup yields CDR1 SGHVS and CDR2 FNYEAQ. The CDR3 DNA reads TGTGCCAGCAGCTTAGGGGACAGCCATGGCTACACCTTC. Translated, it gives CASSLGDSHGYTF.

V is TRBV19 and J is TRBJ1-5; D unclear. This CDR3 spans 14 amino acids. Per germline, CDR1 LNHDA and CDR2 SQIVND (reference sequence). V was shortened by 6 bases and J by 5 bases, with 14 bases between the two germline ends. The CDR3 DNA reads TGTGCCAGTAGACCTCCTTGGGGAGATCAGCCCCAGCATTTT. Translating it yields CASRPPWGDQPQHF.

The chain employs TRBV15 and TRBJ2-7, with TRBD1 matching 9 bases. Germline V lookup: CDR1 LNHNV, CDR2 YYDKDF (reference sequence). The CDR3 extends over 16 amino acids. V lost 5 bases and J lost 5; bases outside the gene matches: 13. CDR3 in DNA: TGTGCCACCAGCGAAACGCCTGGGACAGGGTTCGACGAGCAGTACTTC. Amino acid sequence: CATSETPGTGFDEQYF.

The chain links TRBV5-1 to TRBJ2-5; a possible D gene is TRBD2 (6 bases). The CDR3 runs to 15 residues. V dropped 0 bases and J dropped 2 bases, with 11 bases sitting between them. Germline values: CDR1 SGHRS, CDR2 YFSETQ. The CDR3 DNA sequence: TGCGCCAGCAGCTTGGTCCCGGGGGAACAAGAGACCCAGTACTTC. Amino acids: CASSLVPGEQETQYF. Full variable domain (rest looked up from reference TRBV5-1 and TRBJ2-5): KAGVTQTPRYLIKTRGQQVTLSCSPISGHRSVSWYQQTPGQGLQFLFEYFSETQRNKGNFPGRFSGRQFSNSRSEMNVSTLELGDSALYLCASSLVPGEQETQYFGPGTRLLVL.

V usage is TRBV28 and J usage is TRBJ2-1, with D tentatively TRBD1 (5 bases). The CDR3 runs to 15 residues. Trimming shortened V by 4 bases and J by 4 bases, and 14 bases separated the two germline ends. The germline V gene has CDR1 MDHEN and CDR2 SYDVKM. CDR3 bases: TGTGCCAGCAGTTCCCCAATGACAGCGTACAATGAGCAGTTCTTC. Its protein product is CASSSPMTAYNEQFF.

Of note for this clone: Its ends do not fully match the called genes, so a read error is possible. The rearrangement joins TRBV7-7 to TRBJ2-5, with 8 bases aligning to TRBD1. Judging by the DNA end, TRBJ2-7 fits better; the J call may be wrong. The CDR3 is 14 residues long. The germline CDR1 and CDR2 sequences are SSHAT and FNYEAQ (reference sequence). As DNA, the CDR3 is TGTGCTAGCAGCCCAGGGACAGGAGCCTACGAGCAGTACTTC. This sequence encodes CASSPGTGAYEQYF.

The chain couples TRBV19 to TRBJ2-5; 8 bases map to TRBD1. Germline CDR1 reads LNHDA; CDR2 reads SQIVND (reference sequence). The ends lost 5 bases at V and 5 bases at J; junction bases unmatched: 16. The CDR3 sequence is 17 residues long. The CDR3 sequence: CASSSLSETGDQETQYF. DNA of the CDR3: TGTGCCAGTAGTTCCCTCTCTGAGACAGGGGATCAGGAGACCCAGTACTTC.

The chain carries TRBV6-6 and TRBJ2-4, with D possibly TRBD1 on 6 matching bases. The germline V gene encodes CDR1 MNHNY and CDR2 SVGAGI (reference sequence). The CDR3 is made up of 15 amino acids. V was pared by 7 bases and J by 0 bases, with 13 bases between. The CDR3 here is CASTAGALAKNIQYF. The CDR3 DNA sequence: TGTGCCAGCACGGCAGGGGCTTTAGCCAAAAACATTCAGTACTTC.

The chain combines TRBV7-9 with TRBJ2-1, with 9 bases lining up with TRBD2. After removal of 3 bases from V and 8 bases from J, the junction contained 8 bases not matched to a gene. Germline V gives CDR1 SEHNR, CDR2 FQNEAQ (reference sequence). CDR3 length: 15 amino acids. This CDR3 reads CASSFAGGLIYEQFF. The CDR3 bases are TGTGCCAGCAGCTTTGCGGGGGGGCTGATTTATGAGCAGTTCTTC.

For the CDR3, the DNA is TGCGCCAGCAGCTTACGGGACTTCTCCTACGAGCAGTACTTC. This codes for CASSLRDFSYEQYF. The chain carries TRBV5-1 and TRBJ2-7; possibly TRBD2 for D (6 bases). The V gene's germline CDR1 is SGHRS and CDR2 YFSETQ. V gave up 2 bases and J gave up 0 bases, with 9 bases separating them. The CDR3 is 14 residues long.

The chain links TRBV28 to TRBJ2-3; perhaps TRBD2 as D (6 bases). CDR3 size: 15 residues. The ends were cut back, 7 bases at V and 2 bases at J, with 16 bases in the middle. Germline loops: CDR1 MDHEN, CDR2 SYDVKM. CDR3 residues: CASIGGLRSTDTQYF. CDR3 DNA sequence: TGTGCCAGCATCGGGGGACTCCGCTCCACAGATACGCAGTATTTT.

The chain has TRBV5-1 and TRBJ2-1; a possible D gene is TRBD2 (5 bases). Trimming stripped 5 bases from V and 7 bases from J, with 16 bases between. CDR3 length: 14 residues. From germline, CDR1 is SGHRS and CDR2 YFSETQ. The CDR3 DNA sequence: TGCGCCAGCAGATACAGCGGTGGCGGGAATGAGCAGTTCTTC. Its protein is CASRYSGGGNEQFF.

The CDR3 loop is CSAEFSNEQFF. CDR3 sequence (DNA): TGCAGTGCCGAGTTTAGCAATGAGCAGTTCTTC. J is TRBJ2-1 and V is TRBV20-1, with D unresolved. Germline V gives CDR1 DFQATT, CDR2 SNEGSKA (reference sequence). Trimming pared 6 bases from V and 6 bases from J, leaving 9 bases between. The CDR3 length is 11 residues.

The chain uses TRBV19 and TRBJ1-5; 7 bases agree with TRBD1. Germline values: CDR1 LNHDA, CDR2 SQIVND (reference sequence). The CDR3 loop spans 17 amino acids. The J segment lost 4 bases and the V segment lost 4 bases, leaving 13 bases of the junction unmatched. The CDR3 spells CASSNSTGWAANQPQHF. The CDR3 DNA sequence: TGTGCCAGTAGTAATTCGACAGGGTGGGCGGCGAATCAGCCCCAGCATTTT. The whole variable domain, filled in from reference TRBV19 and TRBJ1-5, reads DGGITQSPKYLFRKEGQNVTLSCEQNLNHDAMYWYRQDPGQGLRLIYYSQIVNDFQKGDIAEGYSVSREKKESFPLTVTSAQKNPTAFYLCASSNSTGWAANQPQHFGDGTRLSIL.

V gene TRBV7-9 combines with J gene TRBJ2-7; D gene uncertain. Trimming took off 1 base at V and 4 bases at J, with 8 bases between the two ends. CDR1 is SEHNR and CDR2 is FQNEAQ in the germline V gene (reference sequence). CDR3 size: 13 residues. CDR3 sequence: CASSLGEAYEQYF. DNA for the CDR3: TGTGCCAGCAGCTTAGGTGAGGCTTACGAGCAGTACTTC.

The V and J genes are TRBV10-3 and TRBJ2-1, with 7 bases that match TRBD2. The CDR3 is 15 amino acids. Trimming removed 2 bases from V and 6 bases from J; junction bases left unmatched: 7. The germline CDR1 and CDR2 sequences are ENHRY and SYGVKD. The CDR3 is CAISEGRGSLNEQFF. The CDR3 coding sequence is TGTGCCATCAGTGAGGGGCGGGGGTCGCTCAATGAGCAGTTCTTC.

V usage is TRBV11-2 and J usage is TRBJ2-7, with D uncertain. The germline CDR1 and CDR2 sequences are SGHAT and FQNNGV. The V end was cut by 5 bases, the J end by 2 bases, with 10 bases between. This CDR3 has 13 residues. CDR3 nucleotide sequence: TGTGCCAGCAGCCCAGAGGTACCCTACGAGCAGTACTTC. Translating gives CASSPEVPYEQYF.

The V gene is TRBV7-9, the J gene TRBJ1-2, with 10 bases aligning to TRBD1. CDR3 length: 15 residues. V dropped 5 bases and J dropped 4; count of bases not matched to a gene: 7. The V gene's germline CDR1 is SEHNR and CDR2 FQNEAQ (reference sequence). CDR3 in amino acids: CASSIGTGVSYGYTF. CDR3 coding DNA: TGTGCCAGCAGCATAGGGACAGGGGTATCCTATGGCTACACCTTC.

This clone has a handful of counts. The chain carries TRBV7-3 and TRBJ2-7, with 10 positions matching TRBD1. Germline V gene data show CDR1 as SGHTA and CDR2 as FQGTGA. The CDR3 extends over 16 amino acids. Germline trimming cut 6 bases from V and 2 bases from J; bases unmatched to any gene: 10. The CDR3 here is CASRLTTGGLAYEQYF. The CDR3 coding sequence is TGTGCCAGCAGGCTAACGACAGGGGGCTTAGCCTACGAGCAGTACTTC.